Described below is a single T cell receptor beta chain sequence and its context. The data stem from a study of OX40 agonist ivuxolimab in advanced cancers. This table comes from immunoSEQ multiplex PCR, and its TCRdb copy is limited to in-frame clones, with some not included. The table includes about 18,000 clones, about 83% detected once. The sample here was CD4+ or CD8+ T cells sorted from blood, taken in a trial of the OX40 agonist ivuxolimab. This TCR came from an adult with an advanced solid tumor such as melanoma, head and neck, liver or kidney cancer.

The CDR3, as DNA: TGTGCCAGCAGCTTCGGCCAAGGCTACGAGCAGTACTTC. Translating it yields CASSFGQGYEQYF. The rearrangement joins TRBV7-2 to TRBJ2-7; D remains ambiguous. Germline V lookup: CDR1 SGHTA, CDR2 FQGNSA. CDR3 length equals 13 residues. Trimming took 3 bases from V and 3 from J, leaving 9 bases between them. Full variable domain (missing parts from reference TRBV7-2 and TRBJ2-7): GAGVSQSPSNKVTEKGKDVELRCDPISGHTALYWYRQSLGQGLEFLIYFQGNSAPDKSGLPSDRFSAERTGGSVSTLTIQRTQQEDSAVYLCASSFGQGYEQYFGPGTRLTVT.